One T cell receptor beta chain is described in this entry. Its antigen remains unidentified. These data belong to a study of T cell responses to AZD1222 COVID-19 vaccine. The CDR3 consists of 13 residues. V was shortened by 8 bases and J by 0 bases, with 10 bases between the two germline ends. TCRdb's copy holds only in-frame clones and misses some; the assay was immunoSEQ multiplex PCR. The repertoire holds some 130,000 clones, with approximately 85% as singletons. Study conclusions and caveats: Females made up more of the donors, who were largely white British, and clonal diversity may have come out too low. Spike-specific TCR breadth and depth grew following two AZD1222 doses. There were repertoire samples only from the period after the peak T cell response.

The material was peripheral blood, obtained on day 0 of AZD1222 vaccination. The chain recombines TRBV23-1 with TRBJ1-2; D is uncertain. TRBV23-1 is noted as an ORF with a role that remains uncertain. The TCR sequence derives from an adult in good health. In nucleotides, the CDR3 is TGCGCCAGCCCCCGCAGAGCTAACTATGGCTACACCTTC. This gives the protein CASPRRANYGYTF.